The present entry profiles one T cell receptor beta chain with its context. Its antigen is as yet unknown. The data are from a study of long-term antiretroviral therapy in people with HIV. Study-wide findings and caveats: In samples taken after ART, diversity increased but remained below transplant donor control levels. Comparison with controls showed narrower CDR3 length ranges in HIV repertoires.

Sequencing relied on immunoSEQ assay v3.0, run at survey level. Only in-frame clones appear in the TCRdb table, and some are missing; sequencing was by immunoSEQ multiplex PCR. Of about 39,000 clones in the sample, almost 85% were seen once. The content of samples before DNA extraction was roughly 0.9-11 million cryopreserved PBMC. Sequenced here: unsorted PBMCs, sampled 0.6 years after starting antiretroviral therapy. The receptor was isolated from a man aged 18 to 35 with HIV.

The CDR3 region has the DNA TGTGCCAGTCATACTATCAGGACCCTTGTCGAGCAGTACTTC. Translating gives CASHTIRTLVEQYF. This rearrangement joins TRBV28 to TRBJ2-7, with D uncertain. The CDR3 sequence is 14 residues long. V was trimmed by 9 bases and J by 6 bases, leaving 21 bases between them. The germline V gene has CDR1 MDHEN and CDR2 SYDVKM.